The 2 T cell receptor beta chains reported below all come from one sample, sequenced in a study of blood T cell repertoires in COVID-19 (dated by TCRdb to the early 2020s). The library was prepared using the immunoSEQ multiplex PCR assay. TCRdb retrieved this table from immuneACCESS and kept in-frame rearrangements only. Not all clones are present; in checked studies, unresolved V genes account for under half, and no reason is known for the remainder. This sample holds more than 100,000 clones; around 90% were observed only once. Just over 3% of the sample belongs to the ten largest clones. Sequencing used peripheral blood. The receptor source for this set is a man aged 50 to 60 in a cohort sampled during active COVID-19.

The chain links TRBV19 to TRBJ2-7; the D gene is possibly TRBD1 (6 bases). CDR1 LNHDA and CDR2 SQIVND come from the germline V gene (reference sequence). Trimming shortened V by 5 bases and J by 0 bases, and 14 bases separated the two germline ends. There are 15 residues in the CDR3. In DNA form, the CDR3 reads TGTGCCAGTAGTCCAAGACAGGCCCTCTCCTACGAGCAGTACTTC. This codes for CASSPRQALSYEQYF.

The genes are TRBV10-3 and TRBJ2-7, with a possible D match to TRBD2 (6 bases). Germline assignment: CDR1 ENHRY and CDR2 SYGVKD. Trimming took off 5 bases at V and 6 bases at J, with 11 bases between the two ends. The CDR3 extends over 12 amino acids. The CDR3 DNA reads as TGTGCCATCAGTCGGGACTCCAGCGAGCAGTACTTC. Translated, it gives CAISRDSSEQYF.